Following are 10 T cell receptor beta chains from one sample sequenced in a study of blood T cells in healthy people across ages. A J-beta primer mix and a sample-barcoded 5' primer were used in a second PCR of roughly 6 to 11 cycles. One entry per CDR3 protein results from TCRdb running MiXCR on the 5' RACE reads. The repertoire holds 590,000 or so distinct CDR3 sequences, approximately 30% seen once, with 15% to 18% in the top ten. Sequencing used blood. The receptors shown here come from a woman aged 80 or older in good health.

The chain joins TRBV20-1 to TRBJ1-2; unclear D gene. V shed 6 bases and J shed 6 bases, with 20 bases lying between them. This CDR3 is built from 14 residues. Germline V gives CDR1 DFQATT, CDR2 SNEGSKA (reference sequence). In DNA, the CDR3 is TGCAGTGCCAGTCTCCAGTTTTTTACTGATGGCTACACCTTC. Translated, it gives CSASLQFFTDGYTF.

This clonotype was seen at least ten times. The rearrangement joins TRBV5-1 to TRBJ2-3; 12 nucleotides align to TRBD2. Germline CDR1 reads SGHRS; CDR2 reads YFSETQ. V dropped 0 bases and J dropped 2; count of bases not matched to a gene: 4. This CDR3 comprises 17 residues. DNA of the CDR3: TGCGCCAGCAGCTTGGCCCTAGCGGGGGGGTCCACAGATACGCAGTATTTT. Its translation is CASSLALAGGSTDTQYF.

This clonotype was seen a handful of times. This may be a read error: a much more frequent sequence differs by one nucleotide. The chain has TRBV12-3 or TRBV12-4 and TRBJ2-6, with TRBD1 identical over 10 bases. The CDR3 is 17 amino acids. CDR3 in DNA: TGTGCCAGCAGCCTCGGGACAGGGGCCTTGGGGGCCAACGTCCGGACTTTC. It translates to CASSLGTGALGANVRTF.

This clonotype was detected ten times or more. A junction boundary mismatches the germline segment, possibly from a read error. The rearrangement joins TRBV7-2 to TRBJ2-3; TRBD2 aligns across 10 bases. CDR1 is SGHTA and CDR2 is FQGNSA in the germline V gene. The CDR3 consists of 15 residues. For the CDR3, the DNA is TGTGCCAGCAGCATAGCGGGGGGAATAGCAGATACGCAGTATTTT. It specifies CASSIAGGIADTQYF.

This clonotype was seen only a few times. The rearrangement links TRBV20-1 to TRBJ2-1; D not certain. Germline values: CDR1 DFQATT, CDR2 SNEGSKA (reference sequence). The CDR3 loop spans 13 amino acids. Trimming removed 2 bases from V and 10 bases from J, with 15 bases in between. CDR3: CSARSSPPGEQFF. The DNA of the CDR3 is TGCAGTGCTAGAAGCAGTCCCCCGGGCGAGCAGTTCTTC.

This clonotype was counted at least ten times. The chain combines TRBV12-3 or TRBV12-4 with TRBJ2-7, with 11 nucleotides matching TRBD2. The CDR3 is made up of 16 amino acids. V trimming: 5 bases; J trimming: 2 bases; junction bases outside the gene matches: 8. The CDR3 nucleotides read TGTGCCAGCAGTCCAGGGACTAGCGGCTCGACCTACGAGCAGTACTTC. Residues: CASSPGTSGSTYEQYF.

This clonotype was recorded at least ten times. The V gene is TRBV29-1, the J gene TRBJ2-1; a possible D gene is TRBD1 (7 bases). Germline-derived CDR1 and CDR2 are SQVTM and ANQGSEA. This CDR3 spans 13 amino acids. V lost 7 bases, J lost 4 bases, and 14 bases lay in between. DNA for the CDR3: TGCAGCGCATTTCAGGGGGGTTACAATGAGCAGTTCTTC. Protein product: CSAFQGGYNEQFF.

V usage is TRBV29-1 and J usage is TRBJ1-1; 8 bases align to TRBD1. With V trimmed by 7 bases and J by 7 bases, 17 bases remained unmatched. CDR1 and CDR2 from the germline V gene are SQVTM and ANQGSEA. This CDR3 has 15 amino acids. CDR3 region: CSGARARGQYGEAFF. CDR3 DNA sequence: TGCAGCGGTGCCAGGGCCAGGGGGCAATATGGTGAAGCTTTCTTT.

Of note for this clonotype: One base away lies a much larger clone, so this may be a sequencing read error. The gene calls are TRBV20-1 and TRBJ2-5; no reliable D call. Germline V gene sequence: CDR1 DFQATT, CDR2 SNEGSKA (reference sequence). The CDR3 is 13 amino acids. This chain's CDR3 is CSARIRNQETRYF. CDR3 sequence (DNA): TGCAGTGCTAGAATCCGAAACCAAGAGACCCGGTACTTC.

A word on this clonotype: Its ends do not fully match the called genes, so a read error is possible. This CDR3 is CASSDGQGIGEQYF. In DNA form, the CDR3 reads TGTGCTAGCAGTGACGGACAGGGGATCGGGGAGCAGTACTTC. The gene calls are TRBV6-1 and TRBJ2-4, with TRBD1 identical over 9 bases. Germline V gives CDR1 MNHNS, CDR2 SASEGT. This CDR3 is 14 amino acids long.